A single sample is the source of the 20 T cell receptor beta chains below, sequenced in a study of identical twins. A single record per CDR3 protein comes from TCRdb applying MiXCR to the 5' RACE reads. Here the sample spans hundreds of thousands of distinct CDR3 sequences, 7.5% being singletons. These data are also associated with another study on yellow fever vaccine responses in identical twins.

The source material was CD8+ T cells sorted from blood. Every receptor here comes from a young woman in good health.

The chain has TRBV12-3 or TRBV12-4 and TRBJ2-1, with TRBD1 matching over 7 bases. CDR3 size: 16 residues. V lost 1 base to trimming and J lost 4 bases; unmatched junction nucleotides: 7. As DNA, the CDR3 is TGTGCCAGCAGTTTAGAACAGGGGCGCCGATACAATGAGCAGTTCTTC. Its protein is CASSLEQGRRYNEQFF.

A few counts support this clonotype. This chain links TRBV10-3 with TRBJ2-7; 9 nucleotides align to TRBD2. CDR3 size: 16 residues. Germline V gene lookup returns CDR1 ENHRY and CDR2 SYGVKD. The ends lost 5 bases at V and 6 bases at J; junction bases unmatched: 14. The CDR3 loop reads CAISYSEGLAVGEQYF. The CDR3 DNA follows: TGTGCCATCAGTTACTCCGAGGGACTAGCTGTCGGCGAGCAGTACTTC.

This clonotype was detected ten times or more. V and J are TRBV28 and TRBJ1-1; D is unresolved. Germline V CDR1 and CDR2: MDHEN, SYDVKM. CDR3 length: 16 residues. Trimming pared 3 bases from V and 0 bases from J, leaving 14 bases between. CDR3 DNA: TGTGCCAGCAGTTTTCTGTCGGATTACATGAACACTGAAGCTTTCTTT. This translates into CASSFLSDYMNTEAFF.

This clonotype was found a few times. The rearrangement uses TRBV5-1 and TRBJ2-2, with D tentatively TRBD1 (6 bases). The CDR3 sequence is 17 residues long. Trimming removed 3 bases at V and 1 base at J, with 16 bases between. CDR1 and CDR2 (germline): SGHRS, YFSETQ. CDR3 in amino acids: CASSSKKTGGNTGELFF. For the CDR3, the DNA is TGCGCCAGCAGCTCGAAAAAGACAGGCGGGAACACCGGGGAGCTGTTTTTT.

This clonotype was picked up a small number of times. The rearrangement links TRBV6-5 to TRBJ2-5; possible D gene TRBD1, 6 bases. In germline, CDR1 is MNHEY, CDR2 SVGAGI. The V end was cut by 7 bases, the J end by 1 base, with 7 bases between. CDR3 size: 12 residues. The CDR3 bases are TGTGCCAGCACAGGGGTCCAAGAGACCCAGTACTTC. Translated: CASTGVQETQYF.

The CDR3 region is CASSVPGNEQFF. The CDR3 DNA is TGTGCCAGCAGCGTGCCGGGCAATGAGCAGTTCTTC. The chain carries TRBV7-9 and TRBJ2-1; D is unresolved. The CDR3 covers 12 residues. The V end lost 5 bases, the J end lost 6 bases, and 8 bases lay between the germline ends. Germline CDR1 SEHNR, CDR2 FQNEAQ (reference sequence).

This clonotype occurred many times. The chain is built from TRBV2 and TRBJ1-3; TRBD1 matches 9 bases. There are 14 residues in the CDR3. Germline V gives CDR1 SNHLY, CDR2 FYNNEI. J lost 4 bases, V lost 9 bases, and 7 bases had no gene match. The CDR3 nucleotides are TGTGCCAGTAAACAGGGGGCAGGAGGAAACACCATATATTTT. Translated: CASKQGAGGNTIYF.

This rearrangement joins TRBV7-8 to TRBJ2-7; weak D call: TRBD2 (5 bases). This CDR3 comprises 17 residues. The germline CDR1 and CDR2 sequences are SGHVS and FQNEAQ. Trimming took 4 bases from V and 2 from J, leaving 21 bases between them. The CDR3 is CASSSPTTRAGTYEQYV. For the CDR3, the DNA is TGTGCCAGCAGCTCCCCTACTACTAGGGCTGGGACCTACGAGCAGTACGTC.

This clonotype was seen only a few times. This chain connects TRBV28 to TRBJ2-7; D perhaps matches TRBD2 (6 bases). Trimming removed 7 bases from V and 0 bases from J, with 25 bases in between. This CDR3 contains 18 residues. The germline V gene encodes CDR1 MDHEN and CDR2 SYDVKM. The CDR3 reads CASNPHPGSSASSYEQYF. CDR3 nucleotides: TGTGCCAGCAATCCCCATCCGGGCTCTAGCGCGAGCTCCTACGAGCAGTACTTC.

This clonotype was found many times. J is TRBJ1-2 and V is TRBV27, with 10 bases lining up with TRBD1. Germline V lookup: CDR1 MNHEY, CDR2 SMNVEV (reference sequence). The CDR3 totals 14 residues. The trim removed 7 bases at V and 5 bases at J, leaving 7 bases unmatched. The CDR3 coding sequence is TGTGCCAGCAATCGAGCGGACAGGGGGTATGGCTACACCTTC. Its translation: CASNRADRGYGYTF.

This clonotype turned up a few times. V gene TRBV6-2 or TRBV6-3 combines with J gene TRBJ2-3; 7 bases align to TRBD1. Germline CDR1 is MNHEY and CDR2 is SVGEGT. The CDR3 has 17 residues. The junction had 8 bases not matched to a gene; V was cut back by 2 bases and J by 0 bases. This CDR3 reads CASSYRQTGPSTDTQYF. CDR3 bases: TGTGCCAGCAGTTACCGTCAGACAGGGCCTAGCACAGATACGCAGTATTTT.

This clonotype occurred a few times. This chain uses TRBV4-1 with TRBJ2-3; 9 nucleotides align to TRBD2. Germline trimming cut 4 bases from V and 2 bases from J; bases unmatched to any gene: 10. The CDR3 has 17 amino acids. Germline CDR1 reads MGHRA; CDR2 reads YSYEKL. In DNA form, the CDR3 reads TGCGCCAGCAGCCTTAAGGGCGGGGGGGCCTCCACAGATACGCAGTATTTT. The encoded protein is CASSLKGGGASTDTQYF.

This clonotype turned up a few times. V usage is TRBV27 and J usage is TRBJ2-5; TRBD2 might be the D (5 bases). Trimming stripped 5 bases from V and 2 bases from J, with 9 bases between. CDR3 length: 13 residues. Germline assignment: CDR1 MNHEY and CDR2 SMNVEV (reference sequence). In DNA, the CDR3 is TGTGCCAGCAGTAAGAGAGGGCAAGAGACCCAGTACTTC. Its translation: CASSKRGQETQYF.

This clonotype was observed many times. The V gene is TRBV29-1, the J gene TRBJ1-4; 8 nucleotides line up with TRBD1. Trimming took 1 base from V and 8 from J; bases not matched to a gene: 6. In germline, CDR1 is SQVTM, CDR2 ANQGSEA. There are 14 residues in the CDR3. DNA for the CDR3: TGCAGCGTTGAAGCGGACAGGGTAGGGGAAAAACTGTTTTTT. Translation: CSVEADRVGEKLFF.

This clonotype was seen only a few times. The junction does not match germline at one end; this may be a read error. The chain recombines TRBV3-1 with TRBJ2-3; TRBD2 aligns across 7 bases. CDR1 is LGHDT, CDR2 YNNKEL, per germline (reference sequence). The CDR3 runs to 17 residues. The CDR3: CASCQGDSGSSTDTQYF. For the CDR3, the DNA is TGTGCCAGCTGCCAAGGGGATAGCGGGTCTAGCACAGATACGCAGTATTTT.

This clonotype was picked up many times. The chain employs TRBV12-3 or TRBV12-4 and TRBJ1-5; 7 nucleotides align to TRBD1. V was pared by 6 bases and J by 2 bases, with 4 bases of the junction left unmatched. This CDR3 is 14 amino acids long. The CDR3 sequence: CASSPGGRNQPQHF. CDR3 coding DNA: TGTGCCAGCAGCCCAGGGGGACGCAATCAGCCCCAGCATTTT.

This clonotype has more than one count but fewer than ten. The chain combines TRBV12-3 or TRBV12-4 with TRBJ2-1; 16 bases are a match to TRBD2. This CDR3 spans 18 amino acids. V lost 7 bases to trimming and J lost 1 base; unmatched junction nucleotides: 7. The CDR3 DNA reads TGTGCCAGCACCCCCCTGGGACTAGCGGGAGGGTCCTACAATGAGCAGTTCTTC. It is translated as CASTPLGLAGGSYNEQFF.

In the case of this clonotype: A much larger clonotype is one base distant, so this may be a read error. The V gene is TRBV3-1, the J gene TRBJ2-4; 8 nucleotides agree with TRBD1. CDR3 length equals 16 residues. The V gene's germline CDR1 is LGHDT and CDR2 YNNKEL (reference sequence). The chain's CDR3 is CACSQGQGLAKNIQYF. DNA for the CDR3: TGTGCCTGCAGCCAAGGACAGGGCCTAGCCAAAAACATTCAGTACTTC.

The chain links TRBV4-1 to TRBJ2-1, with 12 bases aligning to TRBD1. Germline V gene sequence: CDR1 MGHRA, CDR2 YSYEKL. V lost 4 bases, J lost 5 bases, and 12 bases stayed unmatched. The CDR3 totals 18 residues. CDR3 coding DNA: TGCGCCAGCAGCCCGAGACAAACGGGACAGGGGGCGAACAATGAGCAGTTCTTC. Amino acid sequence: CASSPRQTGQGANNEQFF.

This clonotype has just a few counts. V and J are TRBV2 and TRBJ2-5, with D perhaps matching TRBD1 or TRBD2 (5 bases each). CDR1 is SNHLY and CDR2 is FYNNEI in the germline V gene. Trimming took off 3 bases at V and 1 base at J, with 15 bases between the two ends. The CDR3 totals 16 residues. Here the CDR3 DNA reads TGTGCCAGCAGTGAGCCGGACCCTGGGGGCCAAGAGACCCAGTACTTC. Its translation: CASSEPDPGGQETQYF.